This TCR beta chain was captured by sequencing in a study of response to subunit inactivated influenza vaccine. V shed 1 base and J shed 1 base, with 29 bases lying between them. The CDR3 runs 22 residues. Germline V gene data show CDR1 as MGHDK and CDR2 as SYGVNS. This clonotype was detected a few times. TCRdb redid the calling of the RT-PCR reads with MiXCR, one entry per CDR3 protein. Of about 540,000 distinct CDR3 sequences listed, under 30% were seen once; the top ten hold around 2.8%. These data also formed part of another study, on T cells expressing NK-cell markers. That source adds: Scientists made TCR beta cDNA using 5'RACE template switching with UMIs. It was sorted CD3+CD56+NKG2C+, CD3+CD56+NKG2C- and CD3+CD56-NKG2C+ T cells that supplied the TCR beta repertoires. In a few donors, dominant clonotypes made up about 25-60.1% of CD3+CD56-NKG2C+ cells. Whether expanded NKG2C+ T cell clones were HCMV-specific remained unclear.

The clonotype was recovered from a man aged 50-60 years who received an inactivated influenza vaccine. The chain combines TRBV25-1 with TRBJ2-4, with D possibly TRBD2 on 5 matching bases. The sequences come from CD4+ T cells sorted from PBMCs, collected roughly 12 days after vaccination. The DNA for the CDR3 is TGTGCCAGCAGTGAATCCGATCCCCGGGTCCCCGCAGGATGGAGGGCCAAAAACATTCAGTACTTC. Residues: CASSESDPRVPAGWRAKNIQYF. The entire variable domain, with the rest obtained from reference TRBV25-1 and TRBJ2-4, is as follows: EADIYQTPRYLVIGTGKKITLECSQTMGHDKMYWYQQDPGMELHLIHYSYGVNSTEKGDLSSESTVSRIRTEHFPLTLESARPSHTSQYLCASSESDPRVPAGWRAKNIQYFGAGTRLSVL.